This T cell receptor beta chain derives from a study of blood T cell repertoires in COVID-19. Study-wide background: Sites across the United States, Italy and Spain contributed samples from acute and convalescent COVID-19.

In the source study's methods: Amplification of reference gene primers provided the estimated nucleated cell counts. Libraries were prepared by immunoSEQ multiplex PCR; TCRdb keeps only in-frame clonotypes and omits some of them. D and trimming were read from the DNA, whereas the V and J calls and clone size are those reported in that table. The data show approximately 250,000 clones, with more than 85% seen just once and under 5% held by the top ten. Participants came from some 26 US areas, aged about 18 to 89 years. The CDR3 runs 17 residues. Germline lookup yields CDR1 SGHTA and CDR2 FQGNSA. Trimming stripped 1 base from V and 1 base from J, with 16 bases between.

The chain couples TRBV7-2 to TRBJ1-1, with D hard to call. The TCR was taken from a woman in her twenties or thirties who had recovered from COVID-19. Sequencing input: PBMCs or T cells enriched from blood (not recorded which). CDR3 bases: TGTGCCAGCAGCTTAGGAGGTAATCCCTTAGGGAACACTGAAGCTTTCTTT. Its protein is CASSLGGNPLGNTEAFF.